The 21 T cell receptor beta chains reported below all come from one sample, sequenced in a study of cytomegalovirus exposure and HLA in healthy donors. A multiplex PCR was run with 60 Vbeta primers and 13 Jbeta primers. Some clones are missing from TCRdb's copy, which holds only in-frame ones; the method was immunoSEQ multiplex PCR. The table has over 150,000 clones, approximately 84% seen once. The sequencing sample was made of PBMCs. These receptors all come from a girl aged 10-17 years in good health and CMV-seropositive.

This chain uses TRBV29-1 with TRBJ1-5; D call uncertain. Germline values: CDR1 SQVTM, CDR2 ANQGSEA. Between the trimmed V and J ends, which lost 5 bases and 5 bases, there was a span of 13 bases. The length of the CDR3 is 13 residues. CDR3 bases: TGCAGCGTTATGGGCCAGGTCGATCAGCCCCAGCATTTT. It encodes CSVMGQVDQPQHF.

J is TRBJ1-5 and V is TRBV9; D is unclear. Looked up from germline, CDR1 is SGDLS and CDR2 is YYNGEE. V was shortened by 3 bases and J by 7 bases, with 11 bases between the two germline ends. The CDR3 is made up of 13 amino acids. The CDR3 DNA follows: TGTGCCAGCAGCGGAGACTCAAGCCAGCCCCAGCATTTT. Its translation is CASSGDSSQPQHF.

V and J are TRBV7-9 and TRBJ2-5, with 11 bases that match TRBD1. This CDR3 spans 15 amino acids. With 3 bases clipped from V and 10 bases from J, the junction kept 10 bases outside the gene matches. CDR1 is SEHNR, CDR2 FQNEAQ, per germline (reference sequence). The CDR3 spells CASSLGRDRGVGQYF. The CDR3 DNA reads as TGTGCCAGCAGCTTGGGCCGGGACAGGGGGGTGGGCCAGTACTTC.

V gene TRBV6-5 combines with J gene TRBJ2-7; 10 nucleotides align to TRBD1. The length of the CDR3 is 14 residues. Germline CDR1 MNHEY, CDR2 SVGAGI. V gave up 7 bases and J gave up 5 bases; unmatched junction bases: 8. The CDR3 DNA sequence: TGTGCCAGCACCAAGGACAGGGGGTCCAACGAGCAGTACTTC. Encoded protein: CASTKDRGSNEQYF.

This sequence joins TRBV6-1 and TRBJ1-1, with D perhaps TRBD1 (6 bases). Germline assignment: CDR1 MNHNS and CDR2 SASEGT. V was shortened by 3 bases and J by 3 bases, with 11 bases between the two germline ends. CDR3 length: 14 amino acids. The CDR3 sequence: CASSELYRDTEAFF. Written as DNA, the CDR3 is TGTGCCAGCAGTGAGTTATACAGGGACACTGAAGCTTTCTTT.

This clone was counted a few times. The chain uses TRBV7-9 and TRBJ2-1, with a weak D call TRBD1 (7 bases). CDR3 length equals 15 residues. Germline CDR1 is SEHNR and CDR2 is FQNEAQ (reference sequence). Trimming took off 6 bases at V and 9 bases at J, with 21 bases between the two ends. CDR3 region: CASSPPGGSGVEQFF. The CDR3 DNA reads as TGTGCCAGCAGTCCACCAGGGGGTAGCGGTGTTGAGCAGTTCTTC. The variable domain in full, completed from reference TRBV7-9 and TRBJ2-1, reads DTGVSQNPRHKITKRGQNVTFRCDPISEHNRLYWYRQTLGQGPEFLTYFQNEAQLEKSRLLSDRFSAERPKGSFSTLEIQRTEQGDSAMYLCASSPPGGSGVEQFFGPGTRLTVL.

The chain recombines TRBV5-1 with TRBJ2-5; unclear D gene. Germline CDR1 SGHRS, CDR2 YFSETQ. V was cut by 1 base and J by 4 bases, with 11 bases left in between. The CDR3 covers 14 residues. The CDR3 region has the DNA TGCGCCAGCAGCTTGTACTCCCAGCGAGAGACCCAGTACTTC. The encoded protein is CASSLYSQRETQYF. The full variable domain, rest sourced from reference TRBV5-1 and TRBJ2-5, is KAGVTQTPRYLIKTRGQQVTLSCSPISGHRSVSWYQQTPGQGLQFLFEYFSETQRNKGNFPGRFSGRQFSNSRSEMNVSTLELGDSALYLCASSLYSQRETQYFGPGTRLLVL.

J is TRBJ1-2 and V is TRBV27; TRBD1 aligns across 7 bases. This CDR3 has 15 residues. CDR1 MNHEY and CDR2 SMNVEV come from the germline V gene (reference sequence). J gave up 2 bases and V 2 bases, and 5 bases lay outside the gene matches. CDR3 protein: CASSLTSTGNYGYTF. The CDR3 nucleotides read TGTGCCAGCAGTTTAACCTCGACAGGGAACTATGGCTACACCTTC.

The chain couples TRBV27 to TRBJ1-5; D call uncertain. V gave up 6 bases and J gave up 3 bases, with 9 bases separating them. The length of the CDR3 is 13 residues. Germline CDR1 is MNHEY and CDR2 is SMNVEV (reference sequence). The CDR3 DNA reads TGTGCCAGCAGCGCAGGAACCAATCAGCCCCAGCATTTT. Translating gives CASSAGTNQPQHF.

The rearrangement uses TRBV6-5 and TRBJ1-5, with D maybe TRBD1 (6 bases). Germline CDR1 is MNHEY and CDR2 is SVGAGI. V was trimmed by 6 bases and J by 7 bases, leaving 16 bases between them. This CDR3 comprises 14 residues. CDR3 loop: CASSSRGAEQPQHF. The CDR3 nucleotides read TGTGCCAGCAGCTCGCGGGGGGCGGAACAGCCCCAGCATTTT.

The chain is built from TRBV15 and TRBJ2-3, with 9 bases lining up with TRBD2. V lost 0 bases and J lost 5; bases outside the gene matches: 9. CDR3 length: 17 amino acids. The germline gives CDR1 LNHNV, CDR2 YYDKDF (reference sequence). CDR3 sequence (DNA): TGTGCCACCAGCAGAGATTGGGCGGGGGGGCCGGAAGATACGCAGTATTTT. Translation: CATSRDWAGGPEDTQYF.

This clone came up once. The chain combines TRBV7-9 with TRBJ1-1, with 7 nucleotides matching TRBD1. This CDR3 is built from 14 residues. The V segment lost 5 bases and the J segment 6 bases; nucleotides outside the gene matches: 9. Germline-derived CDR1 and CDR2 are SEHNR and FQNEAQ (reference sequence). DNA for the CDR3: TGTGCCAGCAGCCAACTAGACAGGGACCCTGAAGCTTTCTTT. This gives the protein CASSQLDRDPEAFF.

The V gene is TRBV2, the J gene TRBJ1-6, with D possibly matching TRBD1 (5 bases). The CDR3 runs 14 residues. Germline V gene sequence: CDR1 SNHLY, CDR2 FYNNEI. Trimming took 6 bases from V and 11 from J, leaving 17 bases between them. In nucleotides, the CDR3 is TGTGCCAGCAGGGGACTCCTGGGGGTTACACCCCTCCACTTT. Translation: CASRGLLGVTPLHF.

The V and J genes are TRBV28 and TRBJ1-2; D is unresolved. This CDR3 contains 12 residues. The germline V gene has CDR1 MDHEN and CDR2 SYDVKM. Trimming pared 3 bases from V and 4 bases from J, leaving 6 bases between. CDR3 region: CASSLRFYGYTF. The DNA for the CDR3 is TGTGCCAGCAGTTTGAGGTTCTATGGCTACACCTTC.

V and J are TRBV9 and TRBJ2-7; no firm D call. V was trimmed by 0 bases and J by 1 base, leaving 8 bases between them. Germline loops: CDR1 SGDLS, CDR2 YYNGEE. This CDR3 region has 14 residues. For the CDR3, the DNA is TGTGCCAGCAGCGTAGACGTCGGTTCCTACGAGCAGTACTTC. Translation: CASSVDVGSYEQYF.

This clone was counted a single time. The V call is TRBV5-4, the J call TRBJ2-1; 8 bases fit TRBD2. This CDR3 region has 16 residues. Germline CDR1 SGHNT, CDR2 YYREEE (reference sequence). J was trimmed by 0 bases and V by 4 bases; bases with no gene match: 6. In DNA, the CDR3 is TGTGCCAGCAGCCCCCGGGGGGGAGTCTCCTACAATGAGCAGTTCTTC. Amino acids: CASSPRGGVSYNEQFF.

The rearrangement joins TRBV6-5 to TRBJ2-7; a possible D gene is TRBD2 (6 bases). This CDR3 has 13 amino acids. Germline CDR1 and CDR2: MNHEY and SVGAGI. The V end lost 6 bases, the J end lost 6 bases, and 15 bases lay between the germline ends. The CDR3 DNA follows: TGTGCCAGCAGCAAACTAGTGGGGGGCGAGCAGTACTTC. Translated: CASSKLVGGEQYF.

This clone has a single count. The chain is built from TRBV5-6 and TRBJ2-1, with D tentatively TRBD2 (6 bases). V gave up 4 bases and J gave up 8 bases, with 19 bases separating them. Germline V gene sequence: CDR1 SGHDT, CDR2 YYEEEE. The CDR3 contains 15 residues. The chain's CDR3 is CASSERAGPGDEQFF. The CDR3 DNA reads TGTGCCAGCAGCGAAAGGGCGGGGCCGGGGGATGAGCAGTTCTTC.

This rearrangement joins TRBV19 to TRBJ2-2; 8 bases map to TRBD1. Germline CDR1 LNHDA, CDR2 SQIVND (reference sequence). The CDR3 extends over 17 amino acids. Trimming cost V 2 bases and J 1 base; bases outside gene matches: 6. CDR3 region: CASSITRDRKNTGELFF. Written as DNA, the CDR3 is TGTGCCAGTAGTATAACCCGGGACAGGAAGAACACCGGGGAGCTGTTTTTT.

V gene TRBV15 combines with J gene TRBJ2-5, with TRBD1 matching 10 bases. Near its end, the DNA agrees better with TRBJ2-7, so the J call may be wrong. The CDR3 consists of 17 residues. The germline gives CDR1 LNHNV, CDR2 YYDKDF (reference sequence). The CDR3 is CATSRPGQGSKPYEQYF. The CDR3, as DNA: TGTGCCACCAGCCGGCCGGGACAGGGGTCCAAGCCCTACGAGCAGTACTTC.

V usage is TRBV7-6 and J usage is TRBJ2-5; TRBD2 aligns across 7 bases. The germline CDR1 and CDR2 sequences are SGHVS and FNYEAQ. Trimming at V came to 6 bases and at J to 6 bases, leaving 4 bases not matched to a gene. This CDR3 is 12 amino acids long. The CDR3 region is CASRSSGKTQYF. The CDR3 DNA follows: TGTGCCAGCAGATCCAGCGGGAAGACCCAGTACTTC.